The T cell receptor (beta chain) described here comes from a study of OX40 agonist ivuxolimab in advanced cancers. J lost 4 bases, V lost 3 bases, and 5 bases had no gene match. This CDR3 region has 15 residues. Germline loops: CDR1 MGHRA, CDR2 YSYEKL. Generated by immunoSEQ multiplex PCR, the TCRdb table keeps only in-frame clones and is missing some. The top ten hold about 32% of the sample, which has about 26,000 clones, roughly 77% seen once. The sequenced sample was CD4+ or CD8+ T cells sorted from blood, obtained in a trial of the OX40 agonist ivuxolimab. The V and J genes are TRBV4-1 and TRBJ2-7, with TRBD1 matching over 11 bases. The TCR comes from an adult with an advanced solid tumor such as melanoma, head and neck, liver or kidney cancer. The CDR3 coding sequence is TGCGCCAGCAGCCATGGGACAGGGGGAGATTACGAGCAGTACTTC. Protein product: CASSHGTGGDYEQYF.